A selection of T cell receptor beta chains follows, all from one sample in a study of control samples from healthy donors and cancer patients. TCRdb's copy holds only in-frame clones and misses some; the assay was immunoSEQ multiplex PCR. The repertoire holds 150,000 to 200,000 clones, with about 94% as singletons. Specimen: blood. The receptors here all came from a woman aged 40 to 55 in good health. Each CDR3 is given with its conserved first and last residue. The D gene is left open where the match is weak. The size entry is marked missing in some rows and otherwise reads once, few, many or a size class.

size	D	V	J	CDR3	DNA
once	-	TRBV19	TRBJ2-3	CASTSGAGGEDTQYF	-
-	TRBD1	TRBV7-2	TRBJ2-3	CASSPGVWGQGRDTQYF	TGTGCCAGCAGCCCAGGGGTATGGGGACAGGGGAGGGATACGCAGTATTTT
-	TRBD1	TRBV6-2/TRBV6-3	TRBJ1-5	CASSRDRGRLQPQHF	TGTGCCAGCAGTCGGGACAGGGGGAGGCTTCAGCCCCAGCATTTT
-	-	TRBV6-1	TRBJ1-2	CASSEGPDYGYTF	TGTGCCAGCAGTGAAGGTCCTGACTATGGCTACACCTTC
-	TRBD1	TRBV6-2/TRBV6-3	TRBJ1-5	CASSMGQIGNQPQHF	TGTGCCAGCAGTATGGGACAGATTGGCAATCAGCCCCAGCATTTT
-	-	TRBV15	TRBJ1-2	CATSRVAGAHGYTF	TGTGCCACCAGCAGAGTGGCGGGGGCGCATGGCTACACCTTC
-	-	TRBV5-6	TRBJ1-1	CASSPSFGGGGTEAFF	TGTGCCAGCAGCCCTTCCTTTGGGGGTGGAGGAACTGAAGCTTTCTTT
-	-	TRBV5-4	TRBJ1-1	CACRRQKNTEAFF	TGTGCCTGCCGGCGACAGAAGAACACTGAAGCTTTCTTT
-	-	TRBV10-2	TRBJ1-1	CASSEFAGMTEAFF	TGCGCCAGCAGTGAATTCGCCGGGATGACTGAAGCTTTCTTT
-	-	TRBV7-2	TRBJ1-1	CASSSLLGPNTEAFF	TGTGCCAGCAGCTCACTTTTGGGACCAAACACTGAAGCTTTCTTT
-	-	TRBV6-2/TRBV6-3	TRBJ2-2	CASSRTGVGELFF	TGTGCCAGCAGTCGAACGGGGGTGGGCGAGCTGTTTTTT
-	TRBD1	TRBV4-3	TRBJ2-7	CASSQDRGTGGYEQYF	TGCGCCAGCAGCCAAGATCGGGGGACAGGGGGCTACGAGCAGTACTTC
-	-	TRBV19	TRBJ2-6	CASSTPILGRIRSGANVLTF	TGTGCCAGTAGTACTCCTATACTAGGACGGATACGCTCTGGGGCCAACGTCCTGACTTTC
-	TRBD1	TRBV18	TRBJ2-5	CASSPAGGQETRYF	TGTGCCAGCTCACCAGCAGGGGGCCAAGAGACCCGGTACTTC
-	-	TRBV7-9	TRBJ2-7	CASSSWGKRGTYEQYF	TGTGCCAGCAGCTCATGGGGGAAACGGGGAACCTACGAGCAGTACTTC
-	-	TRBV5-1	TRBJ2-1	CASSLYLDPLGHEQFF	TGCGCCAGCAGCTTATACCTTGACCCCCTGGGCCATGAGCAGTTCTTC
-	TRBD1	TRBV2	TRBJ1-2	CASSTARTGVGGYTF	TGTGCCAGCAGTACAGCGCGGACAGGGGTCGGAGGCTACACCTTC
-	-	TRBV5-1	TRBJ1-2	CASSLDPLRAYGYTF	TGCGCCAGCAGCTTGGACCCCCTGAGGGCCTATGGCTACACCTTC
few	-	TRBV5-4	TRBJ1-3	CASSLVGVGGSSGNTIYF	TGTGCCAGCAGCTTGGTCGGGGTCGGGGGGAGCTCTGGAAACACCATATATTTT
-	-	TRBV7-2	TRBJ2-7	CASSTRLTYEQYF	TGTGCCAGCAGTACCCGACTTACCTACGAGCAGTACTTC
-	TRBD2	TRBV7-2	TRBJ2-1	CASSLRVGTSDDNEQFF	TGTGCCAGCAGCTTAAGGGTCGGGACTAGCGACGACAATGAGCAGTTCTTC
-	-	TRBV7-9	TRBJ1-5	CASSGTGRGNQPQHF	TGTGCCAGCAGCGGTACCGGACGCGGCAATCAGCCCCAGCATTTT
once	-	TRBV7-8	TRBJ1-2	CASSRTENYGYTF	TGTGCCAGCAGCCGGACAGAGAACTATGGCTACACCTTC
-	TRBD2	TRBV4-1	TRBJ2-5	CATRGLNQETQYF	TGCGCCACTAGGGGACTAAACCAAGAGACCCAGTACTTC
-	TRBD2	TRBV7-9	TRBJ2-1	CASSSPGLANEQFF	TGTGCCAGCAGCTCCCCGGGACTAGCAAATGAGCAGTTCTTC
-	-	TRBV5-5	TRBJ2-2	CASSFLGRTNTGELFF	TGTGCCAGCAGCTTTCTAGGACGGACGAACACCGGGGAGCTGTTTTTT
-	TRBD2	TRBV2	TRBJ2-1	CASSQSLAGPYNEQFF	TGTGCCAGCAGTCAGTCTCTAGCGGGACCCTACAATGAGCAGTTCTTC
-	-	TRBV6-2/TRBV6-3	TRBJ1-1	CASSLTRTSTEAFF	TGTGCCAGCAGTCTCACCCGGACGTCCACTGAAGCTTTCTTT
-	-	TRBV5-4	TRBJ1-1	CASSLGLGATEAFF	TGTGCCAGCAGCTTGGGATTGGGGGCCACTGAAGCTTTCTTT
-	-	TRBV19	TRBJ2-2	CASSVHTGELFF	TGTGCCAGTAGTGTGCACACCGGGGAGCTGTTTTTT
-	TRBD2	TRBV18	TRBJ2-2	CASSPGTSGGTGELFF	TGTGCCAGCTCACCCGGGACTAGCGGAGGCACCGGGGAGCTGTTTTTT
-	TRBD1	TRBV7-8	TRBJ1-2	CASSLEYGATGTYGYTF	TGTGCCAGCAGCTTAGAATACGGTGCGACAGGGACCTATGGCTACACCTTC
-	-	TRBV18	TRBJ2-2	CASSPSGPRTGELFF	TGTGCCAGCTCACCTTCGGGCCCCAGGACCGGGGAGCTGTTTTTT
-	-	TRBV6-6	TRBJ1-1	CASSYSGSTEAFF	TGTGCCAGCAGTTACTCAGGGTCCACTGAAGCTTTCTTT
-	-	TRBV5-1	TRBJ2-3	CASSLTAGITPDTQYF	TGCGCCAGCAGCTTGACAGCGGGTATAACCCCAGATACGCAGTATTTT
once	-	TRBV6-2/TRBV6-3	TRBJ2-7	CASSFREYEQYF	TGTGCCAGCAGTTTCCGAGAATACGAGCAGTACTTC
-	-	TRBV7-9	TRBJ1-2	CASSLALYGYTF	TGTGCCAGCAGCTTAGCTCTCTATGGCTACACCTTC
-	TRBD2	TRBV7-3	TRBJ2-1	CASSLNLPRGAYNEQFF	TGTGCCAGCAGCTTAAATCTGCCGCGGGGGGCTTACAATGAGCAGTTCTTC
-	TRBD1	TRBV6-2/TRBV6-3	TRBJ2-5	CASSYSISSGGQSYQETQYF	TGTGCCAGCAGTTACTCCATTTCCTCTGGGGGACAGTCCTACCAAGAGACCCAGTACTTC
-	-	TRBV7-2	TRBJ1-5	CASSLGGYQPQHF	TGTGCCAGCAGCTTAGGAGGGTATCAGCCCCAGCATTTT
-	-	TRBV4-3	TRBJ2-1	CASSQVARSYNEQFF	TGCGCCAGCAGCCAAGTCGCCCGCTCCTACAATGAGCAGTTCTTC
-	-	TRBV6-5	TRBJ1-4	CASNDGPGGNEKLFF	TGTGCCAGCAACGATGGGCCCGGGGGGAATGAAAAACTGTTTTTT
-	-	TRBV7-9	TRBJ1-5	CASSLARGQPQHF	TGTGCCAGCAGCTTAGCCCGGGGCCAGCCCCAGCATTTT
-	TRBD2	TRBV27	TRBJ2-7	CASSLSLAGSYEQYF	TGTGCCAGCAGTTTATCCCTAGCGGGGTCCTACGAGCAGTACTTC
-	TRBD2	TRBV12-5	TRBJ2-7	CASGPGTSGLPYEQYF	TGTGCTAGTGGTCCCGGGACTAGCGGGTTACCCTACGAGCAGTACTTC
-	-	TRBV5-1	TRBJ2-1	CASSLRASPPYNEQFF	TGCGCCAGCAGCTTGAGGGCTAGCCCTCCCTACAATGAGCAGTTCTTC
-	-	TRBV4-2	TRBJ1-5	CASSQLESNQPQHF	TGTGCCAGCAGCCAACTGGAGAGCAATCAGCCCCAGCATTTT
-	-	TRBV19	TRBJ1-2	CASSIDPRGAGYTF	TGTGCCAGTAGTATTGATCCGAGGGGTGCTGGCTACACCTTC
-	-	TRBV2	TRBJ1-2	CARRPTMDYGYTF	TGTGCCAGACGTCCGACTATGGACTATGGCTACACCTTC
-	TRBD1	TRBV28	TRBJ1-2	CASSKLRMGQGDKSDYGYTF	TGTGCCAGCAGTAAGCTTAGGATGGGACAGGGTGATAAATCCGACTATGGCTACACCTTC
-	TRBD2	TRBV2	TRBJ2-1	CASSPGSGGRALDEQFF	TGCGCCAGCAGCCCGGGCTCTGGCGGGAGGGCCTTGGATGAGCAGTTCTTC